This TCR beta chain stems from a study of blood T cell repertoires in COVID-19. Study-wide context: The United States, Italy and Spain were the sources of the acute and convalescent COVID-19 samples. Sample material is recorded as cDNA or gDNA derived from T cells, B-cell-depleted T cells, or PBMCs.

Methods used by the authors: Quantification of nucleated cells was approximated via reference gene primer amplification. Profiled with immunoSEQ multiplex PCR; TCRdb holds only in-frame clones, not every one. D and trimming were read from the DNA, whereas the V and J calls and clone size are those reported in that table. This table has 100,000 to 150,000 clones, about 86% appearing once. Germline values: CDR1 MNHNY, CDR2 SVGAGI (reference sequence). Losses at the gene ends were 4 bases for V and 4 bases for J; bases not matched to a gene: 3. The CDR3 has 14 residues. V is TRBV6-6 and J is TRBJ2-3, with 9 bases identical to TRBD1. The TCR comes from a woman aged 45-59 years with active or convalescent COVID-19. The sample comprised peripheral blood. In DNA, the CDR3 is TGTGCCAGCAGTTTCCGACAGGGGGCAGATACGCAGTATTTT. This gives the protein CASSFRQGADTQYF.